The rows below give T cell receptor beta chains drawn from one sample of a study of long-term antiretroviral therapy in people with HIV. Sequencing used immunoSEQ multiplex PCR; TCRdb keeps in-frame clones, though not all of them. The sample yields about 20,000 clones, 75% to 90% seen once. The sample consisted of unsorted PBMCs, taken 1.2 years after starting antiretroviral therapy. Every receptor here comes from a woman in her thirties or forties with HIV. Each CDR3 is given with its conserved first and last residue. A D gene is named only where the DNA matches it firmly. Clone size is not always given. Where it is, it says once, few, many or a class for expanded clones.

D gene: .; clone size: .; J gene: TRBJ2-7; V gene: TRBV13; CDR3 DNA: TGTGCCAGCAGCAAGGACCTCACCTACGAGCAGTACTTC; CDR3 protein: CASSKDLTYEQYF
D gene: .; clone size: .; J gene: TRBJ1-4; V gene: TRBV6-5; CDR3 DNA: TGTGCCAGCGCGGGGAGTCAGGGAAATGAAAAACTGTTTTTT; CDR3 protein: CASAGSQGNEKLFF
D gene: .; clone size: .; J gene: TRBJ2-7; V gene: TRBV11-2; CDR3 DNA: TGTGCCAGCACTACAGATGCCTACTCCTACGAGCAGTACTTC; CDR3 protein: CASTTDAYSYEQYF
D gene: .; clone size: .; J gene: TRBJ2-7; V gene: TRBV29-1; CDR3 DNA: TGCAGCGTTGGGACCCTCGACCTTGGGGAGCAGTACTTC; CDR3 protein: CSVGTLDLGEQYF
D gene: TRBD1; clone size: .; J gene: TRBJ2-7; V gene: TRBV4-1; CDR3 DNA: TGCGCCAGCAGCCAAGGGACGACAGGGTTTAACCACGAGCAGTACTTC; CDR3 protein: CASSQGTTGFNHEQYF
D gene: .; clone size: .; J gene: TRBJ2-2; V gene: TRBV5-4; CDR3 DNA: TGTGCCAGCAGCTTCCAGTTCACCGGGGAGCTGTTTTTT; CDR3 protein: CASSFQFTGELFF
D gene: .; clone size: .; J gene: TRBJ1-3; V gene: TRBV30; CDR3 DNA: TGTGCCTGGACTTCCGGGACGGCCGGGGGAAACACCATATATTTT; CDR3 protein: CAWTSGTAGGNTIYF
D gene: .; clone size: medium-sized; J gene: TRBJ2-7; V gene: TRBV5-1; CDR3 DNA: TGCGCCAGTCAGTGGGGAGGAGGAGACGAGCAGTACTTC; CDR3 protein: CASQWGGGDEQYF
D gene: .; clone size: .; J gene: TRBJ1-1; V gene: TRBV7-8; CDR3 DNA: TGTGCCAGCAGCTTAGGTCCCCAGGCGGGCCCAGCTTTCTTT; CDR3 protein: CASSLGPQAGPAFF
D gene: .; clone size: .; J gene: TRBJ2-7; V gene: TRBV27; CDR3 DNA: TGTGCCAGCGGACCCCTCCAGGAGAAGCAGTACTTC; CDR3 protein: CASGPLQEKQYF
D gene: .; clone size: .; J gene: TRBJ2-5; V gene: TRBV5-4; CDR3 DNA: TGTGCCAGCAGCTCCCCTAGCGAACAAGAGACCCAGTACTTC; CDR3 protein: CASSSPSEQETQYF
D gene: .; clone size: .; J gene: TRBJ2-7; V gene: TRBV6-1; CDR3 DNA: TGTGCCAGCAGTGAATTACGAGGGGTCTACGAGCAGTACTTC; CDR3 protein: CASSELRGVYEQYF
D gene: TRBD2; clone size: .; J gene: TRBJ2-1; V gene: TRBV7-3; CDR3 DNA: TGTGCCAGCAGCCTAGGGACTAGCGGGAGCAATGAGCAGTTCTTC; CDR3 protein: CASSLGTSGSNEQFF
D gene: TRBD2; clone size: .; J gene: TRBJ2-7; V gene: TRBV19; CDR3 DNA: TGTGCCAGTAGTATGACTAGCGGCGCCTACGAGCAGTACTTC; CDR3 protein: CASSMTSGAYEQYF
D gene: .; clone size: .; J gene: TRBJ2-2; V gene: TRBV6-5; CDR3 DNA: TGTGCCAGCAGTTACGGGCGGAGAAAGAACACCGGGGAGCTGTTTTTT; CDR3 protein: CASSYGRRKNTGELFF
D gene: .; clone size: .; J gene: TRBJ2-2; V gene: TRBV29-1; CDR3 DNA: TGCAGCGTTCGGAACACCGGGGAGCTGTTTTTT; CDR3 protein: CSVRNTGELFF
D gene: .; clone size: .; J gene: TRBJ2-1; V gene: TRBV13; CDR3 DNA: TGTGCCAGCAGCTGGACGGGCAATGAGCAGTTCTTC; CDR3 protein: CASSWTGNEQFF
D gene: .; clone size: .; J gene: TRBJ2-3; V gene: TRBV29-1; CDR3 DNA: TGCAGCGTGCTAGGGGGGGAAGGCACAGATACGCAGTATTTT; CDR3 protein: CSVLGGEGTDTQYF
D gene: TRBD2; clone size: .; J gene: TRBJ2-3; V gene: TRBV7-2; CDR3 DNA: TGTGCCAGCAGTAAAGCGGGGGCAGATACGCAGTATTTT; CDR3 protein: CASSKAGADTQYF
D gene: .; clone size: .; J gene: TRBJ2-7; V gene: TRBV7-9; CDR3 DNA: TGTGCCAGCAGCCTCACCTACGACTCCCCCTACGAGCAGTACTTC; CDR3 protein: CASSLTYDSPYEQYF
D gene: TRBD2; clone size: .; J gene: TRBJ2-7; V gene: TRBV28; CDR3 DNA: TGTGCCAGCAGCGGGGGGGGGCGGGCCTACGAGCAGTACTTC; CDR3 protein: CASSGGGRAYEQYF
D gene: .; clone size: .; J gene: TRBJ2-5; V gene: TRBV4-1; CDR3 DNA: TGCGCCAGCAGCCTAGCGGAGGAAGGACGAGAGACCCAGTACTTC; CDR3 protein: CASSLAEEGRETQYF
D gene: .; clone size: .; J gene: TRBJ1-1; V gene: TRBV5-6; CDR3 DNA: TGTGCCAGCAGCTTGGACACCTGGGGGACTGAAGCTTTCTTT; CDR3 protein: CASSLDTWGTEAFF
D gene: TRBD2; clone size: .; J gene: TRBJ2-7; V gene: TRBV6-6; CDR3 DNA: TGTGCCAGCAGTTACTCGCTAGCGGAGTACGAGCAGTACTTC; CDR3 protein: CASSYSLAEYEQYF
D gene: TRBD1; clone size: .; J gene: TRBJ1-5; V gene: TRBV19; CDR3 DNA: TGTGCCAGTAGTATAACGGGACAGGACTTTCTTAGCAATCAGCCCCAGCATTTT; CDR3 protein: CASSITGQDFLSNQPQHF
D gene: .; clone size: .; J gene: TRBJ1-2; V gene: TRBV20-1; CDR3 DNA: TGCAGTGCTAACCAGAACTATGGCTACACCTTC; CDR3 protein: CSANQNYGYTF
D gene: .; clone size: .; J gene: TRBJ2-3; V gene: TRBV5-4; CDR3 DNA: TGTGCCAGCAGCTTGGAGCCAGGGGGGGCAGATACGCAGTATTTT; CDR3 protein: CASSLEPGGADTQYF
D gene: .; clone size: .; J gene: TRBJ2-2; V gene: TRBV27; CDR3 DNA: TGTGCCAGCAGTTTACTGGGCACCGGGGAGCTGTTTTTT; CDR3 protein: CASSLLGTGELFF
D gene: .; clone size: .; J gene: TRBJ1-1; V gene: TRBV6-1; CDR3 DNA: TGTGCCAGCAGGATAACAGGGTTGGTCACTGAAGCTTTCTTT; CDR3 protein: CASRITGLVTEAFF
D gene: TRBD1; clone size: .; J gene: TRBJ2-7; V gene: TRBV27; CDR3 DNA: TGTGCCAGCAGCAGAAACCCGGGACAGGGACCATACGAGCAGTACTTC; CDR3 protein: CASSRNPGQGPYEQYF
D gene: .; clone size: .; J gene: TRBJ1-2; V gene: TRBV27; CDR3 DNA: TGTGCCAGCAGTTTAGGGGGGAATGGCTACACCTTC; CDR3 protein: CASSLGGNGYTF
D gene: .; clone size: .; J gene: TRBJ1-1; V gene: TRBV7-2; CDR3 DNA: TGTGCCAGCAGCTACATAACAAATACAGGGACTGAAGCTTTCTTT; CDR3 protein: CASSYITNTGTEAFF
D gene: .; clone size: few; J gene: TRBJ1-2; V gene: TRBV9; CDR3 DNA: TGTGCCAGCAGCTCCTGGGCAGGGACGAACTATGGCTACACCTTC; CDR3 protein: CASSSWAGTNYGYTF
D gene: TRBD1; clone size: .; J gene: TRBJ1-2; V gene: TRBV27; CDR3 DNA: TGTGCCAGTAAACAGGGGATCTGGTATGGCTACACCTTC; CDR3 protein: CASKQGIWYGYTF
D gene: .; clone size: .; J gene: TRBJ2-2; V gene: TRBV5-1; CDR3 DNA: TGCGCCAGCAGCTTGGCTTGGGGCAACACCGGGGAGCTGTTTTTT; CDR3 protein: CASSLAWGNTGELFF
D gene: .; clone size: .; J gene: TRBJ1-5; V gene: TRBV6-1; CDR3 DNA: TGTGCCAGCAGTGAAAACCTACTCAGGAGCAATCAGCCCCAGCATTTT; CDR3 protein: CASSENLLRSNQPQHF
D gene: TRBD2; clone size: .; J gene: TRBJ2-2; V gene: TRBV2; CDR3 DNA: TGTGCCAGCAGGGGTGGGGGGACTAGCGGCTCCCCAGGGGAGCTGTTTTTT; CDR3 protein: CASRGGGTSGSPGELFF
D gene: TRBD1; clone size: .; J gene: TRBJ2-7; V gene: TRBV9; CDR3 DNA: TGTGCCAGCAGCGTAGAAGCAGGGGGCGGCTACGAGCAGTACTTC; CDR3 protein: CASSVEAGGGYEQYF
D gene: TRBD1; clone size: .; J gene: TRBJ2-2; V gene: TRBV5-5; CDR3 DNA: TGTGCCAGCGGCGAGGGACAGGGAAACACCGGGGAGCTGTTTTTT; CDR3 protein: CASGEGQGNTGELFF
D gene: .; clone size: .; J gene: TRBJ2-1; V gene: TRBV15; CDR3 DNA: TGTGCCACCAGCAGAGTCTACGGAGCCTCCTACAATGAGCAGTTCTTC; CDR3 protein: CATSRVYGASYNEQFF